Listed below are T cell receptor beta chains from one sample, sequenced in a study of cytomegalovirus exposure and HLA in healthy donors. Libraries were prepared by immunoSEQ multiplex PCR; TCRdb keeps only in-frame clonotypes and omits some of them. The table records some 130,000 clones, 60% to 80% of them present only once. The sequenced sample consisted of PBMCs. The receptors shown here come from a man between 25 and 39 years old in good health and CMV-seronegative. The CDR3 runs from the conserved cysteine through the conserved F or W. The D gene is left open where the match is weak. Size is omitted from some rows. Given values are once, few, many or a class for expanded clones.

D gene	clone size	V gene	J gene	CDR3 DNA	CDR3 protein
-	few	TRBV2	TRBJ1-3	TGTGCCAGCGGCAGTCACTCTGGAAACACCATATATTTT	CASGSHSGNTIYF
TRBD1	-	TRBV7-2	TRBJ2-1	TGTGCCAGTAGACAGGGTCGGGCCTACAATGAGCAGTTCTTC	CASRQGRAYNEQFF
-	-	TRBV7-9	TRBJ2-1	TGTGCCAGCAGCTTAGGATTAGCGGACAATGAGCAGTTCTTC	CASSLGLADNEQFF
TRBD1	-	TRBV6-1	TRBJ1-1	TGTGCCAGCAGAGATGGACAGGGCTTCACTGAAGCTTTCTTT	CASRDGQGFTEAFF
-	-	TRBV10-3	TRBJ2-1	TGTGCCATCAGTGAGTCGAGGAACACGCAGTTCTTC	CAISESRNTQFF
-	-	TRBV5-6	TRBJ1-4	TGTGCCAGCAGCTTGGCCACAGGGCGCGAAAAACTGTTTTTT	CASSLATGREKLFF
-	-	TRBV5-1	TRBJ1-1	TGCGCCAGCAGCCCGAGGGAGGGGTCGAACACTGAAGCTTTCTTT	CASSPREGSNTEAFF
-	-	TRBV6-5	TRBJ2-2	TGTGCCAGCAGTGTGACTGGTTTGAACACCGGGGAGCTGTTTTTT	CASSVTGLNTGELFF
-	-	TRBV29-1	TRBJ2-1	TGCAGCGCTGCTGGTCCCTTCGGGGGAACCTACAATGAGCAGTTCTTC	CSAAGPFGGTYNEQFF
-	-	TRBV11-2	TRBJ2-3	TGTGCCAGCAGCCTTCAGGGCCACCTGGCGTATTTT	CASSLQGHLAYF
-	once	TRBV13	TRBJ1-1	TGTGCCAGCAGTTTCACTGCGAACACTGAAGCTTTCTTT	CASSFTANTEAFF
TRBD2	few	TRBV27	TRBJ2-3	TGTGCCAGCAGCTCTTCGGGTGGGCGGGAGGATACGCAGTATTTT	CASSSSGGREDTQYF
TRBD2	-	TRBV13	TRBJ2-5	TGTGCCAGCGGGAGAGCGGGGGAGACCCAGTACTTC	CASGRAGETQYF
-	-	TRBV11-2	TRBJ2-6	TGTGCCAGCAGCTTAGACTACACTAGCGTCCTGACTTTC	CASSLDYTSVLTF
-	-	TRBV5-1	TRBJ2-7	TGCGCCAGCAGCTTGGCCATCCGGGACACCTACGAGCAGTACTTC	CASSLAIRDTYEQYF
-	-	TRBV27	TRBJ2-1	TGTGCCAGCAGCGACGGGTACAATGAGCAGTTCTTC	CASSDGYNEQFF
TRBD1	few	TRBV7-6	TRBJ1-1	TGTGCCAGCAGCCGCGGACAGGGTGGTGGGACTGAAGCTTTCTTT	CASSRGQGGGTEAFF
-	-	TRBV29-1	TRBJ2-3	TGCAGCGTTGAGGGGGGGGGCGGTAGCACAGATACGCAGTATTTT	CSVEGGGGSTDTQYF
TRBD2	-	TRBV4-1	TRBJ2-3	TGCGCCAGCAGCCGGGACCCGGGACTAGCACCATCCACGGATACGCAGTATTTT	CASSRDPGLAPSTDTQYF
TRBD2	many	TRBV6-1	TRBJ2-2	TGTGCCAGCAGTGGACTAGCGGGAGGGAACACCGGGGAGCTGTTTTTT	CASSGLAGGNTGELFF
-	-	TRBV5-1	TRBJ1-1	TGCGCCAGCAGCTTGCAGGGGAACGCTGAAGCTTTCTTT	CASSLQGNAEAFF
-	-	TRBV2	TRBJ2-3	TGTGCCAGCAGTGAGATAGAGTCTAGCACAGATACGCAGTATTTT	CASSEIESSTDTQYF
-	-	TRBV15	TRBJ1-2	TGTGCCACCAGCAGAGATCGGTCCCCGCGGGACTATGGCTACACCTTC	CATSRDRSPRDYGYTF
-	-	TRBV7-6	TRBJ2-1	TGTGCCAGCAGCTACTCAGGGGTGCCAGACAATGAGCAGTTCTTC	CASSYSGVPDNEQFF
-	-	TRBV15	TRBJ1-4	TGTGCCACCAGCACCTCAATGACCCATGGAGGAAAACTGTTTTTT	CATSTSMTHGGKLFF
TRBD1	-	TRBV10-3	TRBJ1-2	TGTGCCATCAGGTTGACAGGGTTCGGCTATGGCTACACCTTC	CAIRLTGFGYGYTF
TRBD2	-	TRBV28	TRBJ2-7	TGTGCCAGCAGTTTATGGGGTAGCGGGGTCTCCTACGAGCAGTACTTC	CASSLWGSGVSYEQYF
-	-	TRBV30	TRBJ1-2	TGTGCCTGGAGTGGTCGTTTATTACTCCGGGAGAGCTATGGCTACACCTTC	CAWSGRLLLRESYGYTF